What follows is one TCR beta chain and its context. This sample stems from a study of blood T cell repertoires in COVID-19. V was cut by 0 bases and J by 4 bases, with 10 bases left in between. CDR1 SGHDT and CDR2 YYEEEE come from the germline V gene. The length of the CDR3 is 15 residues. TCRdb keeps only in-frame clones here, not all; method: immunoSEQ multiplex PCR. The data hold roughly 340,000 clones, with 88% observed a single time. The rearrangement joins TRBV5-6 to TRBJ1-4; D not certain. Input material: peripheral blood. The receptor's source is a woman in her seventies with COVID-19, enrolled during active disease. The CDR3 is CASSLGGGVNEKLFF. CDR3 DNA: TGTGCCAGCAGCTTGGGCGGCGGCGTTAATGAAAAACTGTTTTTT.